The rows below give T cell receptor beta chains drawn from one sample of a study of T-cell reconstitution after alpha-beta-depleted transplantation in children. TCRdb independently ran MiXCR on the PCR reads; one entry per CDR3 protein. The data show tens of thousands of distinct CDR3 sequences, approximately 4.4% seen once. The input for sequencing was PBMCs, mostly from graft donor cells, taken 180 days after TCRalphabeta/CD19-depleted stem cell transplant. The receptors were sampled from a boy under two years old who had a stem cell transplant for acute myeloid leukemia, so the T cells may come from the graft donor. Both conserved end residues are part of each CDR3. A D gene is named only where the DNA matches it firmly. Clone size is stated in some rows and not others, as once, few, many or a class when expanded.

V gene	J gene	clone size	D gene	CDR3 protein	CDR3 DNA
TRBV12-3/TRBV12-4	TRBJ2-3	many	.	CASSPQITDTQYF	TGTGCCAGCAGCCCACAGATCACAGATACGCAGTATTTT
TRBV7-2	TRBJ2-5	many	.	CASSLPGARETQYF	TGTGCCAGCAGCTTACCCGGGGCGCGGGAGACCCAGTACTTC
TRBV5-1	TRBJ1-5	many	.	CASSLHPGVGDNQPQHF	TGCGCCAGCAGCTTGCACCCAGGGGTCGGGGACAATCAGCCCCAGCATTTT
TRBV20-1	TRBJ2-4	many	.	CSARTGAGPIAKNIQYF	TGCAGTGCTAGGACAGGAGCGGGCCCCATAGCCAAAAACATTCAGTACTTC
TRBV10-3	TRBJ2-5	many	TRBD2	CAISESTSGALWETQYF	TGTGCCATCAGTGAGTCTACTAGCGGGGCCCTCTGGGAGACCCAGTACTTC
TRBV20-1	TRBJ2-4	many	TRBD1	CSARTGLAKNIQYF	TGCAGTGCCCGGACAGGGCTAGCCAAAAACATTCAGTACTTC
TRBV7-2	TRBJ2-1	medium-sized	.	CASSLVTGFYNEQFF	TGTGCCAGCAGCTTAGTTACAGGTTTTTACAATGAGCAGTTCTTC
TRBV3-1	TRBJ2-3	many	.	CASSHERQGTKYF	TGTGCCAGCAGCCACGAACGGCAGGGAACCAAGTATTTT
TRBV18	TRBJ1-3	many	TRBD1	CASSPRLGQQSSGNTIYF	TGTGCCAGCTCACCACGTTTGGGACAGCAGAGCTCTGGAAACACCATATATTTT
TRBV7-2	TRBJ1-5	many	.	CASSFTVNQPQHF	TGTGCCAGCAGTTTTACAGTGAATCAGCCCCAGCATTTT
TRBV18	TRBJ2-5	many	.	CASSRGSVLGETQYF	TGTGCCAGCTCACGGGGTTCGGTTTTAGGAGAGACCCAGTACTTC
TRBV7-9	TRBJ2-5	.	.	CASTTAGNQETQYF	TGTGCCAGCACGACGGCCGGGAACCAAGAGACCCAGTACTTC
TRBV7-9	TRBJ1-5	many	.	CASSSLGQGNQPQHF	TGTGCCAGCAGCTCGCTGGGGCAGGGAAATCAGCCCCAGCATTTT
TRBV7-9	TRBJ1-1	many	.	CASSFLLDGDTEAFF	TGTGCCAGCAGTTTCCTACTAGACGGTGACACTGAAGCTTTCTTT
TRBV20-1	TRBJ2-7	many	.	CSARAGWDLSYEQYF	TGCAGTGCTAGAGCGGGGTGGGATCTTTCCTACGAGCAGTACTTC
TRBV5-1	TRBJ1-6	many	.	CASSRDGVNSPLHF	TGCGCCAGCAGCAGGGACGGGGTCAATTCACCCCTCCACTTT
TRBV12-3/TRBV12-4	TRBJ2-3	many	.	CASSLLRTLRTQYF	TGTGCCAGCAGTCTACTCCGGACACTTAGGACGCAGTATTTT
TRBV5-1	TRBJ2-3	many	.	CASSLSSTAYTDTQYF	TGCGCCAGCAGCTTGTCCTCGACTGCGTACACAGATACGCAGTATTTT
TRBV3-1	TRBJ2-1	many	TRBD2	CASSQEGLAGTYNEQFF	TGTGCCAGCAGCCAAGAGGGACTAGCGGGGACGTACAATGAGCAGTTCTTC
TRBV18	TRBJ1-5	medium-sized	.	CASSPQGPLNDQPQHF	TGTGCCAGCTCACCACAAGGTCCCCTCAACGACCAGCCCCAGCATTTT
TRBV6-2/TRBV6-3	TRBJ2-1	many	.	CASSYENEQFF	TGTGCCAGCAGTTACGAGAATGAGCAGTTCTTC
TRBV4-3	TRBJ1-1	many	TRBD1	CASSQGEGAFAEAFF	TGCGCCAGCAGCCAAGGAGAGGGGGCGTTCGCTGAAGCTTTCTTT
TRBV2	TRBJ1-5	many	.	CASSTRPGTRQPQHF	TGTGCCAGCAGCACCCGACCCGGGACAAGGCAGCCCCAGCATTTT
TRBV7-9	TRBJ2-5	many	.	CASSPPSAQETQYF	TGTGCCAGCAGCCCGCCCTCGGCTCAAGAGACCCAGTACTTC
TRBV12-3/TRBV12-4	TRBJ2-1	.	.	CAFSLATGTFSYNEQFF	TGTGCCTTCAGTTTAGCCACCGGGACATTCTCCTACAATGAGCAGTTCTTC
TRBV7-9	TRBJ2-1	many	.	CASSLWVRGNEQFF	TGTGCCAGCAGCTTATGGGTCCGGGGCAATGAGCAGTTCTTC
TRBV6-5	TRBJ1-1	many	.	CASRTPYTEAFF	TGTGCCAGCAGGACTCCCTACACTGAAGCTTTCTTT
TRBV2	TRBJ2-1	many	TRBD2	CASNVLAGGNEQFF	TGTGCCAGCAACGTACTAGCGGGGGGCAATGAGCAGTTCTTC
TRBV19	TRBJ2-7	many	.	CASSTGGNYEQYF	TGTGCCAGTAGTACAGGCGGGAACTACGAGCAGTACTTC
TRBV11-2	TRBJ1-2	many	.	CATRGSGYTF	TGTGCCACTAGGGGTTCTGGCTACACCTTC
TRBV7-9	TRBJ1-2	many	.	CASSPSSSRGYGYTF	TGTGCCAGCAGCCCGTCCTCCTCCCGGGGCTATGGCTACACCTTC
TRBV18	TRBJ2-5	many	TRBD2	CASSGTIQETQYF	TGTGCCAGCTCAGGGACTATACAAGAGACCCAGTACTTC
TRBV29-1	TRBJ2-4	many	.	CSALELAKNIQYF	TGCAGCGCCCTGGAACTAGCCAAAAACATTCAGTACTTC
TRBV20-1	TRBJ1-3	many	TRBD1	CSARGTGRGNTIYF	TGCAGTGCCCGGGGGACAGGGAGAGGAAACACCATATATTTT
TRBV5-5	TRBJ2-1	many	.	CASSWGPLNEQFF	TGTGCCAGCAGCTGGGGACCGCTGAATGAGCAGTTCTTC
TRBV11-1	TRBJ2-2	many	.	CASSRKMDSFTGELFF	TGTGCCAGCAGCCGAAAAATGGACAGCTTCACCGGGGAGCTGTTTTTT
TRBV5-1	TRBJ2-2	many	TRBD2	CASTGGSGEPNTGELFF	TGCGCCAGCACCGGGGGTAGCGGGGAACCGAACACCGGGGAGCTGTTTTTT